This is a list of T cell receptor beta chains from one sample in a study of regulatory T cells in long-lasting Graves disease. TCRdb recomputed calls from the multiplex PCR reads with MiXCR, one row per CDR3 protein. The sample holds approximately 400,000 distinct CDR3 sequences, 15% seen once. The same data also went into a second study, on T cells in Graves' hyperthyroidism and ophthalmopathy.

Source: peripheral blood mononuclear cells (PBMCs), taken at new diagnosis, from a patient treated with antithyroid drugs. Receptor source: a woman under 40 with Graves disease. The conserved cysteine and the conserved F or W are not part of the CDR3 here. D genes are given only for firm matches. Size tells how often a clone was seen (once, few, many) or the class of an expanded clone, and some rows leave it out.

d_call: TRBD2; clone_size: few; j_call: TRBJ2-1; v_call: TRBV28; cdr3_aa: ASSLSSGGQETQC
d_call: -; clone_size: few; j_call: TRBJ2-7; v_call: TRBV29-1; cdr3_aa: SVEGRGYEQY
d_call: -; clone_size: -; j_call: TRBJ1-1; v_call: TRBV7-3; cdr3_aa: ASSPLGGANTEAF
d_call: -; clone_size: few; j_call: TRBJ1-5; v_call: TRBV3-1; cdr3_aa: ASSDLPGTGGNQPQH
d_call: -; clone_size: -; j_call: TRBJ1-3; v_call: TRBV5-1; cdr3_aa: ASSYGQSGNTIY
d_call: -; clone_size: many; j_call: TRBJ2-3; v_call: TRBV27; cdr3_aa: ASSLSLREAPDTQY
d_call: -; clone_size: once; j_call: TRBJ2-2; v_call: TRBV12-3/TRBV12-4; cdr3_aa: ASSRGGSSAGELF
d_call: -; clone_size: few; j_call: TRBJ1-2; v_call: TRBV27; cdr3_aa: ASRPTTGSSGYT
d_call: TRBD2; clone_size: -; j_call: TRBJ2-2; v_call: TRBV27; cdr3_aa: ASSLTSGIAAGELF
d_call: TRBD2; clone_size: few; j_call: TRBJ2-2; v_call: TRBV13; cdr3_aa: ASSSLLGTSGTKELF
d_call: -; clone_size: -; j_call: TRBJ1-4; v_call: TRBV4-1; cdr3_aa: ASSTQGSRNEKLF
d_call: -; clone_size: many; j_call: TRBJ2-7; v_call: TRBV28; cdr3_aa: ASPPTAWRVLPYEQY
d_call: -; clone_size: few; j_call: TRBJ2-5; v_call: TRBV14; cdr3_aa: ASSTGRGETQY
d_call: -; clone_size: -; j_call: TRBJ2-2; v_call: TRBV4-1; cdr3_aa: ASSQDSGWNTGELF
d_call: TRBD2; clone_size: many; j_call: TRBJ2-7; v_call: TRBV5-1; cdr3_aa: ASSSGGDRGLAGPYEQY
d_call: TRBD1; clone_size: many; j_call: TRBJ2-3; v_call: TRBV29-1; cdr3_aa: SGTRDSADTQY
d_call: -; clone_size: many; j_call: TRBJ2-5; v_call: TRBV28; cdr3_aa: ASSLTLAGRETQY
d_call: TRBD1; clone_size: many; j_call: TRBJ2-3; v_call: TRBV7-2; cdr3_aa: ASSLAWDRGPYTQY
d_call: -; clone_size: -; j_call: TRBJ2-2; v_call: TRBV24-1; cdr3_aa: ATSDFLGAGELF
d_call: -; clone_size: many; j_call: TRBJ1-2; v_call: TRBV7-2; cdr3_aa: ASSLVRVGGRNGYT
d_call: TRBD2; clone_size: few; j_call: TRBJ2-1; v_call: TRBV7-9; cdr3_aa: ASSHTSGRVNEQF
d_call: -; clone_size: -; j_call: TRBJ1-1; v_call: TRBV5-6; cdr3_aa: ASSIVATEAF
d_call: TRBD2; clone_size: many; j_call: TRBJ2-7; v_call: TRBV11-2; cdr3_aa: ASSSGTTAHPQY
d_call: TRBD2; clone_size: -; j_call: TRBJ2-3; v_call: TRBV7-3; cdr3_aa: ASSPDAGLTGRWY
d_call: TRBD2; clone_size: -; j_call: TRBJ2-1; v_call: TRBV12-5; cdr3_aa: ASANTSGSSYNEQF
d_call: TRBD2; clone_size: many; j_call: TRBJ2-5; v_call: TRBV27; cdr3_aa: ASSSAGGPQETQY
d_call: -; clone_size: -; j_call: TRBJ2-7; v_call: TRBV4-1; cdr3_aa: ASSVLQGGEQY
d_call: -; clone_size: many; j_call: TRBJ2-1; v_call: TRBV11-3; cdr3_aa: ASRVAGPTEQF
d_call: -; clone_size: -; j_call: TRBJ2-2; v_call: TRBV20-1; cdr3_aa: SATGLATGELF
d_call: -; clone_size: -; j_call: TRBJ1-4; v_call: TRBV29-1; cdr3_aa: SVRRGSEKLF
d_call: -; clone_size: -; j_call: TRBJ1-4; v_call: TRBV20-1; cdr3_aa: SARPLEGQTNEKLF
d_call: TRBD2; clone_size: -; j_call: TRBJ2-7; v_call: TRBV6-5; cdr3_aa: ASSYAAGPYEQY
d_call: -; clone_size: many; j_call: TRBJ1-5; v_call: TRBV12-3/TRBV12-4; cdr3_aa: ASSRGSGPRFNQPQH
d_call: -; clone_size: many; j_call: TRBJ1-1; v_call: TRBV18; cdr3_aa: ASSPGRGSEAF
d_call: -; clone_size: many; j_call: TRBJ2-7; v_call: TRBV20-1; cdr3_aa: SARSWSSYEQY
d_call: TRBD2; clone_size: few; j_call: TRBJ2-1; v_call: TRBV19; cdr3_aa: ASTLGLAPYNEQF
d_call: -; clone_size: many; j_call: TRBJ2-3; v_call: TRBV20-1; cdr3_aa: SARAQAGDTQY
d_call: -; clone_size: many; j_call: TRBJ1-2; v_call: TRBV19; cdr3_aa: ASSILEGRGYGYT
d_call: -; clone_size: -; j_call: TRBJ2-7; v_call: TRBV20-1; cdr3_aa: SARPPSPGLTLYEQY
d_call: -; clone_size: once; j_call: TRBJ1-4; v_call: TRBV7-8; cdr3_aa: ASSLMGQPATNEKLF
d_call: -; clone_size: many; j_call: TRBJ1-2; v_call: TRBV27; cdr3_aa: ASSSIPQAINYGYT
d_call: TRBD1; clone_size: many; j_call: TRBJ2-5; v_call: TRBV7-9; cdr3_aa: ASSLGRGLRQETQY
d_call: TRBD1; clone_size: -; j_call: TRBJ1-2; v_call: TRBV14; cdr3_aa: ASSQGQRGYT
d_call: -; clone_size: many; j_call: TRBJ2-3; v_call: TRBV6-2/TRBV6-3; cdr3_aa: ASSYSIWGTYSDTDTQY